These 17 T cell receptor beta chains were all obtained from the same sample, sequenced in a study of blood T cells in healthy people across ages. Primed by a sample-barcoded 5' primer and a J-beta primer mix, a second PCR proceeded for about 6 to 11 cycles. TCRdb re-called the 5' RACE reads through MiXCR, storing one row per CDR3 protein. This sample carries around 1.5 million distinct CDR3 sequences, roughly 40% of them seen once, and the ten largest clones take 7.9%. Sequencing was performed on blood. The source is a woman younger than 35 in good health.

The rearrangement links TRBV6-5 to TRBJ2-7, with 8 bases matching TRBD2. Germline loops: CDR1 MNHEY, CDR2 SVGAGI. The J segment lost 7 bases and the V segment lost 6 bases, leaving 14 bases of the junction unmatched. The CDR3 contains 15 residues. Here the CDR3 reads CASRPRGAGVGEQYF. The CDR3 DNA follows: TGTGCCAGCAGGCCCCGGGGAGCGGGAGTAGGTGAGCAGTACTTC.

This clonotype was seen at least ten times. V and J are TRBV4-1 and TRBJ2-1; 10 nucleotides match TRBD1. The trim removed 0 bases at V and 3 bases at J, leaving 2 bases unmatched. The CDR3 spans 16 residues. Germline V lookup: CDR1 MGHRA, CDR2 YSYEKL. CDR3 amino acids: CASSQDRDRGYNEQFF. The CDR3 DNA sequence: TGCGCCAGCAGCCAAGATCGGGACAGGGGCTACAATGAGCAGTTCTTC.

This clonotype was seen a handful of times. The CDR3: CASGFEGQPQHF. Written as DNA, the CDR3 is TGTGCTAGTGGTTTTGAAGGGCAGCCCCAGCATTTT. The V call is TRBV12-5, the J call TRBJ1-5; unclear D gene. Germline CDR1 is LGHNT and CDR2 is FRNRAP. This CDR3 region has 12 residues. Trimming took off 3 bases at V and 7 bases at J, with 7 bases between the two ends. Full variable domain (outside the CDR3, taken from reference TRBV12-5 and TRBJ1-5): DARVTQTPRHKVTEMGQEVTMRCQPILGHNTVFWYRQTMMQGLELLAYFRNRAPLDDSGMPKDRFSAEMPDATLATLKIQPSEPRDSAVYFCASGFEGQPQHFGDGTRLSIL.

This clonotype was seen a handful of times. This chain joins TRBV20-1 and TRBJ2-1; D gene ambiguous. V was shortened by 0 bases and J by 3 bases, with 3 bases between the two germline ends. Germline loops: CDR1 DFQATT, CDR2 SNEGSKA (reference sequence). CDR3 size: 12 residues. DNA for the CDR3: TGCAGTGCTAGAGAGGACTACAATGAGCAGTTCTTC. This codes for CSAREDYNEQFF.

The genes are TRBV20-1 and TRBJ2-3; 8 bases match TRBD2. V trimming: 0 bases; J trimming: 6 bases; junction bases outside the gene matches: 8. The CDR3 covers 15 residues. Germline V gives CDR1 DFQATT, CDR2 SNEGSKA (reference sequence). CDR3 protein: CSAREPGTRRDTQYF. The CDR3 coding sequence is TGCAGTGCTAGAGAGCCCGGGACTAGGAGGGATACGCAGTATTTT.

The chain combines TRBV6-2 or TRBV6-3 with TRBJ2-7, with unresolved D. From germline, CDR1 is MNHEY and CDR2 SVGEGT. The CDR3 contains 13 residues. Trimming removed 9 bases from V and 0 bases from J, with 12 bases in between. CDR3 bases: TGTGCCAGTAGTAAGGGAAACTCCTACGAGCAGTACTTC. Protein sequence: CASSKGNSYEQYF.

This clonotype was recorded once. The junction shows a germline mismatch at one end, possibly a read error. As DNA, the CDR3 is TGTACCATCAGTGACGGGGGACAAGAGACCCAGTACTTC. This sequence encodes CTISDGGQETQYF. The chain links TRBV10-3 to TRBJ2-4; maybe TRBD2 (6 bases). The J call could be wrong; TRBJ2-5 is a better fit for the DNA end. Per germline, CDR1 ENHRY and CDR2 SYGVKD. The CDR3 totals 13 residues.

This clonotype has more than one count but fewer than ten. The rearrangement uses TRBV24-1 and TRBJ1-6, with D unresolved. Trimming pared 3 bases from V and 13 bases from J, leaving 9 bases between. Germline V gene data show CDR1 as KGHDR and CDR2 as SFDVKD. The CDR3 has 12 residues. CDR3 amino acids: CATSDPGGPLHF. The CDR3, as DNA: TGTGCCACCAGTGATCCAGGAGGGCCCCTCCACTTT.

This clonotype came up once. A read error may account for a junction end that differs from germline. The rearrangement uses TRBV3-1 and TRBJ2-5; 9 positions match TRBD2. CDR1 is LGHDT, CDR2 YNNKEL, per germline (reference sequence). The CDR3 length is 17 residues. CDR3 sequence: CVSSQERLAGIQETQYF. The DNA for the CDR3 is TGTGTCAGCAGCCAAGAAAGGCTAGCGGGGATTCAAGAGACCCAGTACTTC.

This clonotype was counted only a few times. V and J are TRBV27 and TRBJ1-2, with a weak D call TRBD1 (5 bases). V was cut by 5 bases and J by 8 bases, with 18 bases left in between. The germline V gene has CDR1 MNHEY and CDR2 SMNVEV (reference sequence). The CDR3 extends over 14 amino acids. The CDR3 DNA is TGTGCCAGCAGTCCCGGGACGGAGAGAGAAGGCTACACCTTC. Its translation is CASSPGTEREGYTF.

The genes are TRBV20-1 and TRBJ2-1; TRBD2 might be the D (5 bases). Per germline, CDR1 DFQATT and CDR2 SNEGSKA (reference sequence). The V gene lost 2 bases and the J gene lost 7 bases, with 24 bases spanning the gap. CDR3 length: 17 amino acids. The CDR3: CSARTGEGLIRANEQFF. The CDR3 nucleotides read TGCAGTGCTAGAACCGGGGAAGGGCTTATTAGGGCTAATGAGCAGTTCTTC.

This sequence joins TRBV2 and TRBJ2-2; D is perhaps TRBD1 (6 bases). The CDR3 extends over 13 amino acids. V lost 7 bases, J lost 4 bases, and 10 bases lay in between. From germline, CDR1 is SNHLY and CDR2 FYNNEI. The CDR3: CASKPGATGELFF. CDR3 DNA: TGTGCCAGCAAACCAGGGGCCACCGGGGAGCTGTTTTTT. Using reference TRBV2 and TRBJ2-2 for the parts outside the CDR3, the full variable domain is EPEVTQTPSHQVTQMGQEVILRCVPISNHLYFYWYRQILGQKVEFLVSFYNNEISEKSEIFDDQFSVERPDGSNFTLKIRSTKLEDSAMYFCASKPGATGELFFGEGSRLTVL.

This clonotype was seen a few times. The CDR3, as DNA: TGCGCCAGCAGCCACCAAACTAGCGGGAAGGACGAGCAGTACTTC. Translation gives CASSHQTSGKDEQYF. This chain links TRBV4-1 with TRBJ2-7; 10 bases map to TRBD2. This CDR3 is 15 amino acids long. Germline CDR1 and CDR2: MGHRA and YSYEKL. V shed 3 bases and J 5 bases; nucleotides not matched to a gene: 7.

Comments on this clonotype: This sequence may be a read error, since a much larger clone differs from it by one base. The chain uses TRBV29-1 and TRBJ1-2; 10 positions match TRBD1. CDR3 length equals 12 residues. Per germline, CDR1 SQVTM and CDR2 ANQGSEA. The CDR3 sequence: CSVRTGGSGNTF. CDR3 in DNA: TGCAGCGTCCGGACAGGGGGAAGTGGCAACACCTTC.

The chain joins TRBV6-1 to TRBJ1-1; D is possibly TRBD1 (6 bases). CDR1 is MNHNS and CDR2 is SASEGT in the germline V gene. V dropped 0 bases and J dropped 4 bases, with 12 bases sitting between them. The CDR3 contains 15 residues. CDR3 protein: CASSEATTGSTEAFF. DNA of the CDR3: TGTGCCAGCAGTGAAGCCACCACAGGGAGCACTGAAGCTTTCTTT.

This clonotype was observed once. The chain employs TRBV5-6 and TRBJ2-7; 12 positions agree with TRBD2. V dropped 4 bases and J dropped 7; count of bases not matched to a gene: 9. CDR3 length: 15 amino acids. Germline-derived CDR1 and CDR2 are SGHDT and YYEEEE. CDR3 sequence (DNA): TGTGCCAGCAGCGGCCGACTAGCGGGGGACAATGAGCAGTACTTC. Encoded protein: CASSGRLAGDNEQYF.

The rearrangement uses TRBV5-6 and TRBJ1-4, with unresolved D. CDR1 and CDR2 from the germline V gene are SGHDT and YYEEEE. This CDR3 region has 14 residues. Trimming took 0 bases from V and 7 from J, leaving 10 bases between them. The CDR3 DNA is TGTGCCAGCAGCTTGGTCGGGGAGAGTGAAAAACTGTTTTTT. Amino acids: CASSLVGESEKLFF.